Presented here are 8 T cell receptor beta chains from one specimen sequenced in a study of blood T cell repertoires in COVID-19 (dated by TCRdb to 2018 to 2020). The library was built by means of the immunoSEQ multiplex PCR assay. The immuneACCESS repertoire file appears here via TCRdb, limited to in-frame rearrangements. These files lack a portion of the clones; in checked studies, under half of the deficit traces to unresolved V genes, and the cause of the others is not known. For this sample there are fewer than 35,000 clones; 87% appear just once. The ten largest clonotypes hold around 1.8% of the sample. Sequenced sample: peripheral blood. Receptors originate from a man in his fifties with active or convalescent COVID-19.

The V and J genes are TRBV9 and TRBJ1-6; the D is unclear. V was clipped by 4 bases and J by 5 bases, with 10 bases between them. The germline gives CDR1 SGDLS, CDR2 YYNGEE. This CDR3 is built from 14 residues. The CDR3 here is CASSSTRNNSPLHF. CDR3 nucleotide sequence: TGTGCCAGCAGCTCGACAAGGAATAATTCACCCCTCCACTTT.

The chain recombines TRBV7-2 with TRBJ2-6; D is perhaps TRBD2 (5 bases). Trimming cost V 1 base and J 3 bases, with 7 bases left between them. Germline V gene sequence: CDR1 SGHTA, CDR2 FQGNSA. The length of the CDR3 is 15 residues. CDR3 amino acids: CASSLGGFGANVLTF. The CDR3 coding sequence is TGTGCCAGCAGCTTAGGAGGGTTTGGGGCCAACGTCCTGACTTTC.

This CDR3 is CASSFRTSGKETQYF. The CDR3 nucleotides are TGTGCCAGCAGCTTCCGAACTAGCGGGAAAGAGACCCAGTACTTC. The gene calls are TRBV5-6 and TRBJ2-5; 10 positions agree with TRBD2. This CDR3 region has 15 residues. Trimming cost V 2 bases and J 3 bases; bases outside gene matches: 4. Germline V gene lookup returns CDR1 SGHDT and CDR2 YYEEEE.

This clone has only a few counts. The chain has TRBV28 and TRBJ2-7; D may be TRBD1 (6 bases). CDR3 length: 15 amino acids. Germline lookup yields CDR1 MDHEN and CDR2 SYDVKM. V was pared by 6 bases and J by 0 bases, with 15 bases between. The chain's CDR3 is CASSKTGLSSYEQYF. The CDR3 DNA reads as TGTGCCAGCAGCAAAACAGGGCTTAGCTCCTACGAGCAGTACTTC.

The count of this clone is one. The V gene is TRBV29-1, the J gene TRBJ2-7; TRBD2 aligns across 7 bases. The CDR3 sequence is 13 residues long. Germline V gene sequence: CDR1 SQVTM, CDR2 ANQGSEA. Germline trimming cut 7 bases from V and 5 bases from J; bases unmatched to any gene: 11. DNA of the CDR3: TGCAGCGCCCGTGGGGGGGGGACCGACGAGCAGTACTTC. Its protein product is CSARGGGTDEQYF.

V and J are TRBV28 and TRBJ2-2; possibly TRBD1 for D (6 bases). The V and J ends lost 6 bases and 0 bases respectively, with 14 bases between them. This CDR3 is 16 amino acids long. From germline, CDR1 is MDHEN and CDR2 SYDVKM. Written as DNA, the CDR3 is TGTGCCAGCAGGGCGGACAGCGCCTCGAACACCGGGGAGCTGTTTTTT. This sequence encodes CASRADSASNTGELFF.

This CDR3 is CASSFYRQVLYF. The CDR3 region has the DNA TGTGCCAGCAGTTTCTACCGACAGGTATTGTACTTC. The V gene is TRBV28, the J gene TRBJ2-7, with D perhaps matching TRBD1 (6 bases). Germline V gives CDR1 MDHEN, CDR2 SYDVKM. The CDR3 is made up of 12 amino acids. The germline V and J ends were trimmed by 3 bases and 12 bases, with 15 bases remaining between them.

This clone was seen only once. The genes are TRBV5-6 and TRBJ2-5; TRBD1 is a possible D gene (6 bases). Germline CDR1 is SGHDT and CDR2 is YYEEEE. Trimming stripped 2 bases from V and 5 bases from J, with 16 bases between. This CDR3 region has 15 residues. The CDR3 spells CASSFRQELQETQYF. The DNA of the CDR3 is TGTGCCAGCAGCTTTAGACAGGAGTTACAGGAGACCCAGTACTTC.